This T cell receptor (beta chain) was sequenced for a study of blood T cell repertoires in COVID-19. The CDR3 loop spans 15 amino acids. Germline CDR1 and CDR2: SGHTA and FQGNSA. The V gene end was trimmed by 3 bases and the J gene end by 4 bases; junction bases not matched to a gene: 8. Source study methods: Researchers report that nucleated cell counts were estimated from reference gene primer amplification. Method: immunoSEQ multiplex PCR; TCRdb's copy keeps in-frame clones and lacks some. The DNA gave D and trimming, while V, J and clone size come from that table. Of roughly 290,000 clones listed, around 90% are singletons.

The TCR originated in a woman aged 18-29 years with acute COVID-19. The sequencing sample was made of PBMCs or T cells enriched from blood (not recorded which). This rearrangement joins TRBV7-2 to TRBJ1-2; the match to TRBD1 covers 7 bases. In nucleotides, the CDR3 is TGTGCCAGCAGCTTGGCCCGACAGGGAGGCTATGGCTACACCTTC. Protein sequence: CASSLARQGGYGYTF.